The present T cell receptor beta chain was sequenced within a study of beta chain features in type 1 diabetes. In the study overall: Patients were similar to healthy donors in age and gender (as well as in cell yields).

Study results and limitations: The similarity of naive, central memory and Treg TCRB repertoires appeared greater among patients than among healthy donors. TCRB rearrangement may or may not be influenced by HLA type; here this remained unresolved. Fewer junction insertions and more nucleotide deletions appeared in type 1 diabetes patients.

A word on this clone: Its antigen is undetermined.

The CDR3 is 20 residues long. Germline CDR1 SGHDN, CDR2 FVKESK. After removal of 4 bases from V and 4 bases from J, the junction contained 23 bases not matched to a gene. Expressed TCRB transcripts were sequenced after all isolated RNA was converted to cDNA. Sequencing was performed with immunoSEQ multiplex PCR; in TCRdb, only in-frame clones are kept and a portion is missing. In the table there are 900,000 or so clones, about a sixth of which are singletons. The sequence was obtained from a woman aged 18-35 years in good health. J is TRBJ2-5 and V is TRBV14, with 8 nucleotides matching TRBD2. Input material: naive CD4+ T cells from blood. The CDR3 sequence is CASSRTEGRLAGRYLETQYF. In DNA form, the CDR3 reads TGTGCCAGCAGCCGCACAGAGGGAAGATTAGCGGGACGTTACTTAGAGACCCAGTACTTC.